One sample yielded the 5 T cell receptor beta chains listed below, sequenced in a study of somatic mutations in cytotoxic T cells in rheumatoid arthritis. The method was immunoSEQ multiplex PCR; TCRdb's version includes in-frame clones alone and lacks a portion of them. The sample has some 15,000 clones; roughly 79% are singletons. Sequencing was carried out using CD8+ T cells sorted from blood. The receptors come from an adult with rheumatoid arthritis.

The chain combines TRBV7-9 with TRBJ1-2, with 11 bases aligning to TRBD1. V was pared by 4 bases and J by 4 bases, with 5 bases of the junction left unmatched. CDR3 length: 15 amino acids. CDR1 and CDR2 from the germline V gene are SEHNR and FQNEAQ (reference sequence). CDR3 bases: TGTGCCAGCAGCTCTCCGGGACAGGGGGGCTATGGCTACACCTTC. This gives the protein CASSSPGQGGYGYTF. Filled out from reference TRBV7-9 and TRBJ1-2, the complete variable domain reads DTGVSQNPRHKITKRGQNVTFRCDPISEHNRLYWYRQTLGQGPEFLTYFQNEAQLEKSRLLSDRFSAERPKGSFSTLEIQRTEQGDSAMYLCASSSPGQGGYGYTFGSGTRLTVV.

The CDR3 DNA reads as TGTGCCAGCAGTTTACTCCTCACGGGCAACGCGGGTAATGAGCAGTTCTTC. Translating gives CASSLLLTGNAGNEQFF. The genes are TRBV28 and TRBJ2-1, with D possibly being TRBD2 (5 bases). The V gene lost 2 bases and the J gene lost 7 bases, with 21 bases spanning the gap. Germline V gene data show CDR1 as MDHEN and CDR2 as SYDVKM. This CDR3 has 17 residues. The complete variable domain, with remaining parts taken from reference TRBV28 and TRBJ2-1, reads DVKVTQSSRYLVKRTGEKVFLECVQDMDHENMFWYRQDPGLGLRLIYFSYDVKMKEKGDIPEGYSVSREKKERFSLILESASTNQTSMYLCASSLLLTGNAGNEQFFGPGTRLTVL.

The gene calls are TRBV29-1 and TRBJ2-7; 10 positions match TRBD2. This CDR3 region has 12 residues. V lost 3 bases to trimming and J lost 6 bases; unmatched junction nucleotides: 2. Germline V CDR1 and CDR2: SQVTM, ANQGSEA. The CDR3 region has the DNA TGCAGCGTTGAGGAGCGGGAGGGCGAGCAGTACTTC. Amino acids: CSVEEREGEQYF.

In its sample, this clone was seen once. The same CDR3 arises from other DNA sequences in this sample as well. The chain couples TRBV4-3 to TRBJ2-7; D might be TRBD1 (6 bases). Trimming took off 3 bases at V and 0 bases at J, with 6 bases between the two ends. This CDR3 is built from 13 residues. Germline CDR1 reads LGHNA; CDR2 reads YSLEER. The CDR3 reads CASSQDSSYEQYF. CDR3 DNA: TGCGCCAGCAGCCAGGACAGCTCCTACGAGCAGTACTTC.

This CDR3 is CASRTSAPGGWYEQYF. For the CDR3, the DNA is TGTGCCAGCCGTACCAGCGCTCCAGGGGGCTGGTACGAGCAGTACTTC. The rearrangement uses TRBV28 and TRBJ2-7, with 8 bases lining up with TRBD1. Germline CDR1 and CDR2: MDHEN and SYDVKM. Trimming took 8 bases from V and 4 from J; bases not matched to a gene: 16. The CDR3 spans 16 residues.